The sequence of this T cell receptor beta chain was determined in a study of blood T cell repertoires in COVID-19. Study context: T cells, B-cell-depleted T cells, or PBMCs provided the cDNA or gDNA that served as material.

Clones were sequenced by immunoSEQ multiplex PCR, and TCRdb holds only the in-frame ones, with some missing. The repertoire includes 90,000 to 140,000 clones, around four fifths of them detected once, and 15% to 20% sits in the top ten. This clone occurred a few times. CDR1 LNHDA and CDR2 SQIVND come from the germline V gene (reference sequence). The length of the CDR3 is 15 residues. Trimming removed 3 bases from V and 4 bases from J, with 15 bases in between. The receptor comes from a woman aged 70 to 79 with acute or convalescent COVID-19. The rearrangement links TRBV19 to TRBJ1-1, with a weak D call TRBD1 (6 bases). The material sequenced was peripheral blood. CDR3 residues: CASSMQWSGVTEAFF. The DNA for the CDR3 is TGTGCCAGTAGTATGCAGTGGTCAGGGGTCACTGAAGCTTTCTTT.